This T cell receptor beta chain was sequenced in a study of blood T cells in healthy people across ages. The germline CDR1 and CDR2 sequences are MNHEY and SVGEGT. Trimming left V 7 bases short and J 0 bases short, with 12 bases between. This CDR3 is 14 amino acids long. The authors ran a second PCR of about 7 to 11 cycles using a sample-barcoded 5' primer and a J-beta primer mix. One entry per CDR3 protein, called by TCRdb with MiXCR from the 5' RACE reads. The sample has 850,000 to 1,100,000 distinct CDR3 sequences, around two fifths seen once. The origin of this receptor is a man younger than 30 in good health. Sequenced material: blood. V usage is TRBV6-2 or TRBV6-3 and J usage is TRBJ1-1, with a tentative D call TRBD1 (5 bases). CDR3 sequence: CASIRQPMNTEAFF. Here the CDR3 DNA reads TGTGCCAGCATCAGACAGCCCATGAACACTGAAGCTTTCTTT.